This passage covers 4 T cell receptor beta chains from one sample sequenced in a study of shared T cell receptors in the human thymus. The method was immunoSEQ multiplex PCR; TCRdb's version includes in-frame clones alone and lacks a portion of them. The sample lists about 660,000 clones; 87% were seen once. These sequences were also reported in another study, on human thymus T cells.

The specimen was thymocytes. These receptors all stem from a boy under two years old with a congenital heart defect.

The V and J genes are TRBV7-2 and TRBJ1-4, with 8 bases matching TRBD1. CDR1 and CDR2 (germline): SGHTA, FQGNSA. With V trimmed by 4 bases and J by 8 bases, 9 bases remained unmatched. This CDR3 has 15 amino acids. Here the CDR3 reads CASSSRWDRKEKLFF. CDR3 nucleotide sequence: TGTGCCAGCAGCTCTAGATGGGACAGGAAGGAAAAACTGTTTTTT.

This chain uses TRBV5-1 with TRBJ1-2, with TRBD1 as a possible D gene (6 bases). This CDR3 has 15 amino acids. Per germline, CDR1 SGHRS and CDR2 YFSETQ. V shed 4 bases and J shed 4 bases, with 17 bases lying between them. CDR3 sequence (DNA): TGCGCCAGCAGCATCGACGCAGGGGTGGCCTATGGCTACACCTTC. Translated: CASSIDAGVAYGYTF.

Notes on this clone: The junction and the germline gene differ at one end; a read error may be behind it. This sequence joins TRBV4-3 and TRBJ2-3; 9 nucleotides line up with TRBD2. The CDR3 loop spans 15 amino acids. In germline, CDR1 is LGHNA, CDR2 YSLEER. This CDR3 is CASSQGGLAADTQYF. CDR3 bases: TGCGCCAGCAGTCAAGGGGGACTAGCAGCAGATACGCAGTATTTT.

This chain connects TRBV19 to TRBJ1-4, with D possibly matching TRBD1 (5 bases). This CDR3 region has 13 residues. Deletions cut 6 bases from V and 5 bases from J, with 10 bases between. Germline values: CDR1 LNHDA, CDR2 SQIVND (reference sequence). This CDR3 reads CASSPGENEKLFF. The CDR3 bases are TGTGCCAGTAGCCCGGGGGAAAATGAAAAACTGTTTTTT.